Presented here are 24 T cell receptor beta chains from one specimen sequenced in a study of blood T cell repertoires in COVID-19. Only in-frame clones appear in the TCRdb table, and some are missing; sequencing was by immunoSEQ multiplex PCR. The sample records 200,000 to 250,000 clones, approximately 90% being singletons. The sample consisted of peripheral blood. The receptors shown here come from a man aged 25 to 40 with COVID-19, enrolled during active disease.

This sequence joins TRBV6-2 or TRBV6-3 and TRBJ1-2; D uncertain. Germline lookup yields CDR1 MNHEY and CDR2 SVGEGT. The CDR3 totals 15 residues. V was pared by 1 base and J by 0 bases, with 9 bases between. The CDR3 spells CASSYFRTTNYGYTF. The CDR3 coding sequence is TGTGCCAGCAGTTACTTCAGGACTACTAACTATGGCTACACCTTC.

J is TRBJ2-3 and V is TRBV11-2, with a weak D call TRBD1 (6 bases). V dropped 3 bases and J dropped 5 bases, with 9 bases sitting between them. CDR3 length: 13 amino acids. The V gene's germline CDR1 is SGHAT and CDR2 FQNNGV. The CDR3 loop is CASSFRQVDTQYF. CDR3 nucleotide sequence: TGTGCCAGCAGCTTCAGACAGGTAGATACGCAGTATTTT.

This chain joins TRBV6-5 and TRBJ1-2; 10 bases line up with TRBD1. CDR3 length: 15 residues. V lost 4 bases to trimming and J lost 6 bases; unmatched junction nucleotides: 8. Germline V gene data show CDR1 as MNHEY and CDR2 as SVGAGI. CDR3 bases: TGTGCCAGCAGTTCTGCCGGGACAGGGGAGAATGGCTACACCTTC. Encoded protein: CASSSAGTGENGYTF.

The chain carries TRBV2 and TRBJ2-1; 7 bases line up with TRBD1. V was pared by 10 bases and J by 4 bases, with 13 bases of the junction left unmatched. This CDR3 is built from 15 residues. Germline V gives CDR1 SNHLY, CDR2 FYNNEI. The CDR3 protein is CATKKIGQAYNEQFF. Here the CDR3 DNA reads TGTGCCACCAAAAAAATAGGACAGGCATACAATGAGCAGTTCTTC.

As concerns this clone: Other nucleotide sequences from this sample produce the same CDR3. The chain couples TRBV18 to TRBJ2-2; possible D gene TRBD1, 5 bases. V lost 6 bases and J 1 base, leaving 9 bases between the germline ends. Germline lookup yields CDR1 KGHSH and CDR2 LQKENI. This CDR3 has 14 amino acids. CDR3 DNA sequence: TGTGCCAGCTCGGAACAGGAGAACACCGGGGAGCTGTTTTTT. Amino acids: CASSEQENTGELFF.

J is TRBJ1-4 and V is TRBV5-4; 9 bases map to TRBD1. The CDR3 sequence is 16 residues long. Trimming cost V 0 bases and J 7 bases; bases outside gene matches: 7. CDR1 and CDR2 (germline): SGHNT, YYREEE (reference sequence). The CDR3 region is CASSLGDRVSLEKLFF. CDR3 sequence (DNA): TGTGCCAGCAGCTTGGGGGACAGGGTCTCTCTTGAAAAACTGTTTTTT. The complete variable domain, with remaining parts taken from reference TRBV5-4 and TRBJ1-4, reads ETGVTQSPTHLIKTRGQQVTLRCSSQSGHNTVSWYQQALGQGPQFIFQYYREEENGRGNFPPRFSGLQFPNYSSELNVNALELDDSALYLCASSLGDRVSLEKLFFGSGTQLSVL.

J is TRBJ2-2 and V is TRBV6-6; 9 bases agree with TRBD2. Germline trimming cut 7 bases from V and 2 bases from J; bases unmatched to any gene: 11. Germline loops: CDR1 MNHNY, CDR2 SVGAGI (reference sequence). The CDR3 is made up of 17 amino acids. The CDR3 loop is CASTREGTSSNTGELFF. DNA for the CDR3: TGTGCCAGCACTCGGGAGGGGACTAGCTCTAACACCGGGGAGCTGTTTTTT.

The CDR3 loop reads CASSELLNRGTYEQYF. The CDR3 coding sequence is TGTGCCAGCAGTGAATTGTTGAACAGGGGAACCTACGAGCAGTACTTC. V gene TRBV6-1 combines with J gene TRBJ2-7; 7 positions agree with TRBD1. The ends lost 2 bases at V and 2 bases at J; junction bases unmatched: 9. The CDR3 is made up of 16 amino acids. Germline CDR1 is MNHNS and CDR2 is SASEGT.

The chain carries TRBV4-3 and TRBJ1-2, with unresolved D. Germline V gives CDR1 LGHNA, CDR2 YSLEER. V was pared by 0 bases and J by 6 bases, with 17 bases between. The CDR3 sequence is 16 residues long. CDR3 DNA: TGCGCCAGCAGCCAAGATGAAGAGCAGGAATGGGATGGCTACACCTTC. It translates to CASSQDEEQEWDGYTF.

The rearrangement links TRBV18 to TRBJ1-6; 9 bases are a match to TRBD1. Germline V CDR1 and CDR2: KGHSH, LQKENI. Trimming at V came to 2 bases and at J to 7 bases, leaving 9 bases not matched to a gene. The CDR3 loop spans 17 amino acids. CDR3 sequence (DNA): TGTGCCAGCTCACCATTCAGGACAGGGGAAACGAATTCACCCCTCCACTTT. Translating it yields CASSPFRTGETNSPLHF.

J is TRBJ2-1 and V is TRBV19; TRBD2 matches 7 bases. The CDR3 spans 17 residues. Germline V lookup: CDR1 LNHDA, CDR2 SQIVND (reference sequence). The V and J ends lost 0 bases and 2 bases, in that order; junction bases with no gene match: 7. CDR3: CASSIDVSGWTYNEQFF. For the CDR3, the DNA is TGTGCCAGTAGTATAGACGTTAGCGGGTGGACCTACAATGAGCAGTTCTTC.

The chain couples TRBV18 to TRBJ2-3; TRBD2 matches 8 bases. This CDR3 contains 16 residues. The V and J ends lost 0 bases and 4 bases, in that order; junction bases with no gene match: 6. Germline-derived CDR1 and CDR2 are KGHSH and LQKENI. This chain's CDR3 is CASSPPGSGGADTQYF. CDR3 in DNA: TGTGCCAGCTCACCACCAGGGAGCGGGGGAGCAGATACGCAGTATTTT. Full variable domain (rest looked up from reference TRBV18 and TRBJ2-3): NAGVMQNPRHLVRRRGQEARLRCSPMKGHSHVYWYRQLPEEGLKFMVYLQKENIIDESGMPKERFSAEFPKEGPSILRIQQVVRGDSAAYFCASSPPGSGGADTQYFGPGTRLTVL.

The genes are TRBV2 and TRBJ1-6; D remains unclear. CDR1 and CDR2 (germline): SNHLY, FYNNEI. This CDR3 region has 15 residues. V was shortened by 6 bases and J by 7 bases, with 16 bases between the two germline ends. The chain's CDR3 is CASRGGGRSNSPLHF. The CDR3 region has the DNA TGTGCCAGCAGGGGAGGAGGACGGTCCAATTCACCCCTCCACTTT.

This clone was counted once. CDR3 in amino acids: CASSWGGRGSTEAFF. CDR3 coding DNA: TGTGCCAGCAGCTGGGGGGGTCGAGGGAGCACTGAAGCTTTCTTT. The rearrangement joins TRBV5-6 to TRBJ1-1; weak D call: TRBD1 (5 bases). V lost 3 bases and J 4 bases, leaving 16 bases between the germline ends. The CDR3 covers 15 residues. In germline, CDR1 is SGHDT, CDR2 YYEEEE.

This clone has only one observation. The rearrangement uses TRBV29-1 and TRBJ2-3; 7 bases map to TRBD1. This CDR3 is 16 amino acids long. Germline CDR1 SQVTM, CDR2 ANQGSEA. V was clipped by 1 base and J by 0 bases; unmatched bases: 7. CDR3: CSVEVRGGNSTDTQYF. CDR3 nucleotide sequence: TGCAGCGTTGAAGTTCGAGGGGGCAATAGCACAGATACGCAGTATTTT.

J is TRBJ1-4 and V is TRBV25-1; 7 nucleotides match TRBD1. Germline CDR1 MGHDK, CDR2 SYGVNS. The CDR3 loop spans 15 amino acids. J gave up 5 bases and V 3 bases, and 6 bases lay outside the gene matches. The CDR3 coding sequence is TGTGCCAGCAGTGAGCCCGGGACAGTGAATGAAAAACTGTTTTTT. It translates to CASSEPGTVNEKLFF.

The chain couples TRBV6-5 to TRBJ1-1; possibly TRBD1 for D (5 bases). V dropped 0 bases and J dropped 4 bases, with 15 bases sitting between them. Germline V gene lookup returns CDR1 MNHEY and CDR2 SVGAGI. CDR3 length: 16 residues. The CDR3 DNA is TGTGCCAGCAGTTACTCGATAGGGGCCTTGAGCACTGAAGCTTTCTTT. Its translation: CASSYSIGALSTEAFF.

The chain has TRBV18 and TRBJ2-5; D is perhaps TRBD2 (5 bases). Germline V CDR1 and CDR2: KGHSH, LQKENI. V was trimmed by 6 bases and J by 1 base, leaving 15 bases between them. The CDR3 runs 15 residues. The CDR3 nucleotides are TGTGCCAGCTCCCCCGGACTTGACTCCCAAGAGACCCAGTACTTC. This codes for CASSPGLDSQETQYF.

The chain combines TRBV10-3 with TRBJ1-5; the D gene is possibly TRBD1 (5 bases). Between the trimmed V and J ends, which lost 0 bases and 3 bases, there was a span of 15 bases. CDR1 ENHRY and CDR2 SYGVKD come from the germline V gene. This CDR3 has 17 amino acids. As DNA, the CDR3 is TGTGCCATCAGTGAGTCTCATTCGCGGGGGGTCAATCAGCCCCAGCATTTT. It specifies CAISESHSRGVNQPQHF.

The V gene is TRBV7-2, the J gene TRBJ1-2, with TRBD1 identical over 9 bases. Trimming removed 5 bases from V and 3 bases from J; junction bases left unmatched: 7. The V gene's germline CDR1 is SGHTA and CDR2 FQGNSA. CDR3 length: 15 residues. The CDR3 reads CASSIGTGRDYGYTF. Written as DNA, the CDR3 is TGTGCCAGCAGCATAGGGACAGGGAGAGACTATGGCTACACCTTC.

The rearrangement joins TRBV7-9 to TRBJ1-2; 7 nucleotides line up with TRBD1. Looked up from germline, CDR1 is SEHNR and CDR2 is FQNEAQ (reference sequence). The CDR3 has 15 residues. J gave up 2 bases and V 4 bases, and 7 bases lay outside the gene matches. CDR3 sequence: CASSSDRAPNYGYTF. The CDR3 DNA reads TGTGCCAGCAGCTCTGACAGGGCCCCCAACTATGGCTACACCTTC. The complete variable domain, with remaining parts taken from reference TRBV7-9 and TRBJ1-2, reads DTGVSQNPRHKITKRGQNVTFRCDPISEHNRLYWYRQTLGQGPEFLTYFQNEAQLEKSRLLSDRFSAERPKGSFSTLEIQRTEQGDSAMYLCASSSDRAPNYGYTFGSGTRLTVV.

This chain joins TRBV19 and TRBJ2-7; 10 bases agree with TRBD2. The CDR3 loop spans 14 amino acids. Germline V gene sequence: CDR1 LNHDA, CDR2 SQIVND (reference sequence). After removal of 6 bases from V and 4 bases from J, the junction contained 6 bases not matched to a gene. The CDR3 is CASSLAGDFYEQYF. CDR3 nucleotides: TGTGCCAGTAGCCTAGCGGGGGACTTTTACGAGCAGTACTTC.

This clone appeared a single time. The chain combines TRBV3-1 (or the pseudogene TRBV3-2) with TRBJ1-2; the match to TRBD1 covers 10 bases. The J segment lost 4 bases and the V segment lost 3 bases, leaving 8 bases of the junction unmatched. The CDR3 length is 16 residues. Looked up from germline, CDR1 is LGHDT and CDR2 is YNNKEL (reference sequence). The CDR3 here is CASSQAGTGDLYGYTF. The DNA for the CDR3 is TGTGCCAGCAGCCAGGCCGGGACAGGGGACCTCTATGGCTACACCTTC.

J is TRBJ1-5 and V is TRBV27, with 7 bases that match TRBD1. CDR3 size: 14 residues. In germline, CDR1 is MNHEY, CDR2 SMNVEV (reference sequence). Trimming took 7 bases from V and 6 from J; bases not matched to a gene: 9. CDR3 DNA: TGTGCCAGCAATCGAAGAACAGGGGTTCAGCCCCAGCATTTT. Translated: CASNRRTGVQPQHF.